This is a list of T cell receptor beta chains from one sample in a study of T cells in Graves' hyperthyroidism and ophthalmopathy. TCRdb re-analysed the multiplex PCR reads in MiXCR, keeping a single row per CDR3 protein. This sample has 700,000 to 850,000 distinct CDR3 sequences, with just over 35% found just once. The material sequenced was blood. The receptors were gathered from a middle-aged woman with Graves' hyperthyroidism. CDR3s include the opening cysteine and the closing phenylalanine or tryptophan.

CATSDLLTNYGYTF	TRBV24-1	14
CASSYFSIRAGGPLHF	TRBV2	16
CAISEYGTGGETQYF	TRBV10-3	15
CSVEAGTASGGYTF	TRBV29-1	14
CATSDTLEQYF	TRBV24-1	11
CASSLAGQKIQPQHF	TRBV7-2	15
CASSPQDSSYEQYF	TRBV18	14
CASSPISHFDGYTF	TRBV4-3	14
CASRPRLSMGMNTEAFF	TRBV12-3/TRBV12-4	17
CASSARGLADEQYF	TRBV5-1	14
CASSLKRGYGGELFF	TRBV7-2	15
CASSLLGRGYPFF	TRBV7-2	13
CASINQGLDTEAFF	TRBV28	14
CASSPRLGQGLYEQYF	TRBV7-2	16
CSVRSSMWEKLFF	TRBV29-1	13
CASSLAGQGAREQYF	TRBV7-9	15
CSARDPSTALNTEAFF	TRBV20-1	16
CASSLTYQSSYNSPLHF	TRBV25-1	17
CASSSARQGAYIGELFF	TRBV2	17
CASSRLRWTSAFF	TRBV6-1	13
CSARVTPGQARLRETQYF	TRBV20-1	18
CASSLAWGQRGYTF	TRBV7-9	14
CATWRGLFTEAFF	TRBV6-6	13
CSVDMTSEETQYF	TRBV29-1	13
CSVDKASTNYGYTF	TRBV29-1	14